Listed below are T cell receptor beta chains from one sample, sequenced in a study of T cells in Graves' hyperthyroidism and ophthalmopathy. TCRdb reprocessed the multiplex PCR reads with MiXCR, giving one entry per CDR3 protein. Counted here are around 540,000 distinct CDR3 sequences, 15% to 20% occurring once; the ten biggest clones make up around 28%. Sequenced: blood. The receptors here all came from a woman in her thirties with Graves' ophthalmopathy. Each CDR3 is given with its conserved first and last residue. A D gene is named only where the DNA matches it firmly. For some rows the clone size is stated as once, few or many, or as a class when expanded; others skip it.

clone_size: NA; d_call: TRBD2; v_call: TRBV12-5; j_call: TRBJ2-3; cdr3_aa: CASGLAGLTDTQYF; cdr3_nt: TGTGCTAGTGGGCTAGCGGGACTCACAGATACGCAGTATTTT
clone_size: many; d_call: NA; v_call: TRBV20-1; j_call: TRBJ2-1; cdr3_aa: CSARDTGQGLSSHNEQFF; cdr3_nt: TGCAGTGCTAGAGATACGGGTCAGGGTTTGAGCTCTCACAATGAGCAGTTCTTC
clone_size: many; d_call: NA; v_call: TRBV4-3; j_call: TRBJ1-4; cdr3_aa: CASSQVSRTFGEKLFF; cdr3_nt: TGCGCCAGCAGCCAAGTTTCCAGGACATTCGGGGAAAAACTGTTTTTT
clone_size: NA; d_call: NA; v_call: TRBV5-5; j_call: TRBJ1-1; cdr3_aa: CASSPSLVMNTEAFF; cdr3_nt: TGTGCCAGCAGCCCCTCCCTTGTCATGAACACTGAAGCTTTCTTT
clone_size: NA; d_call: NA; v_call: TRBV7-2; j_call: TRBJ2-7; cdr3_aa: CASSTVALSSYEQYF; cdr3_nt: TGTGCCAGCAGCACGGTGGCCCTGTCCTCCTACGAGCAGTACTTC
clone_size: many; d_call: TRBD2; v_call: TRBV7-2; j_call: TRBJ2-7; cdr3_aa: CASSPLETSGYEQYF; cdr3_nt: TGTGCCAGCAGCCCACTAGAGACTAGCGGCTACGAGCAGTACTTC
clone_size: few; d_call: TRBD1; v_call: TRBV10-1; j_call: TRBJ2-7; cdr3_aa: CASSESISRTGPSYEQYF; cdr3_nt: TGCGCCAGCAGTGAGTCGATTTCTAGGACAGGTCCGTCCTACGAGCAGTACTTC
clone_size: few; d_call: NA; v_call: TRBV5-1; j_call: TRBJ2-7; cdr3_aa: CASSVGLGLYSYEQYF; cdr3_nt: TGCGCCAGCAGCGTGGGTCTGGGTCTTTACTCCTACGAGCAGTACTTC
clone_size: many; d_call: NA; v_call: TRBV13; j_call: TRBJ1-1; cdr3_aa: CASSVGIGLANTEAFF; cdr3_nt: TGTGCCAGCAGCGTCGGAATCGGACTAGCGAACACTGAAGCTTTCTTT
clone_size: many; d_call: NA; v_call: TRBV30; j_call: TRBJ2-2; cdr3_aa: CAWSGGALNTGELFF; cdr3_nt: TGTGCCTGGAGTGGCGGGGCCCTGAACACCGGGGAGCTGTTTTTT